One sample yielded the 17 T cell receptor beta chains listed below, sequenced in a study of Ad26.COV2.S vaccination and SARS-CoV-2 variants (dated by TCRdb to about 2021). The sample's time point, from its label and the paper: individuals recovered from natural SARS-CoV-2 infection. The library came from the immunoSEQ multiplex PCR assay. TCRdb holds this immuneACCESS table with in-frame rearrangements only. Some clones are missing; in checked studies, unresolved V genes explain under half, and the rest has no known cause. Present in this sample are 85,000 to 120,000 clones, around 80% of which were seen just once. The top ten clones comprise 15% to 20% of the sample. This sample comprised peripheral blood, obtained after recovery from COVID-19. These receptors were obtained from a human donor who had recovered from COVID-19.

The rearrangement uses TRBV20-1 and TRBJ1-1; D is unclear. This CDR3 has 11 amino acids. The germline gives CDR1 DFQATT, CDR2 SNEGSKA (reference sequence). Trimming removed 8 bases at V and 0 bases at J, with 7 bases between. The CDR3 loop is CSPSLNTEAFF. Written as DNA, the CDR3 is TGCAGTCCATCACTGAACACTGAAGCTTTCTTT.

This clone was detected a few times. The chain carries TRBV10-3 and TRBJ1-3; possibly TRBD1 for D (6 bases). The V gene's germline CDR1 is ENHRY and CDR2 SYGVKD. The CDR3 loop spans 15 amino acids. The V end was cut by 8 bases, the J end by 1 base, with 15 bases between. CDR3 nucleotide sequence: TGTGCCATCGGAGGACAGAGGGATTCTGGAAACACCATATATTTT. This gives the protein CAIGGQRDSGNTIYF.

The chain recombines TRBV19 with TRBJ2-3; possible D gene TRBD1, 5 bases. This CDR3 comprises 12 residues. Germline CDR1 and CDR2: LNHDA and SQIVND (reference sequence). Deletions cut 10 bases from V and 7 bases from J, with 15 bases between. The CDR3, as DNA: TGTGCCAACTTTAAGGGGTCCAATACGCAGTATTTT. Translation gives CANFKGSNTQYF.

The rearrangement joins TRBV5-6 to TRBJ2-7, with 7 bases that match TRBD1. V gave up 3 bases and J gave up 4 bases; unmatched junction bases: 7. Germline CDR1 is SGHDT and CDR2 is YYEEEE. This CDR3 contains 14 residues. The CDR3 is CASSYGTVGYEQYF. CDR3 DNA sequence: TGTGCCAGCAGCTACGGGACAGTCGGATACGAGCAGTACTTC.

The J gene is TRBJ2-2, the V gene TRBV5-1, with a tentative D call TRBD2 (5 bases). The CDR3 runs 14 residues. The V end lost 0 bases, the J end lost 6 bases, and 9 bases lay between the germline ends. Germline assignment: CDR1 SGHRS and CDR2 YFSETQ. CDR3 nucleotides: TGCGCCAGCAGCTTGGAGCTAGCCGCCGGGGAGCTGTTTTTT. This codes for CASSLELAAGELFF.

The rearrangement links TRBV6-1 to TRBJ2-1; D unresolved. CDR3 length: 12 amino acids. Between the trimmed V and J ends, which lost 0 bases and 12 bases, there was a span of 9 bases. CDR1 MNHNS and CDR2 SASEGT come from the germline V gene. CDR3 region: CASSEASQLQFF. CDR3 DNA sequence: TGTGCCAGCAGTGAAGCGTCGCAGCTGCAGTTCTTC.

The rearrangement joins TRBV5-1 to TRBJ2-2, with TRBD1 identical over 7 bases. CDR3 length: 16 amino acids. Germline CDR1 is SGHRS and CDR2 is YFSETQ. The ends lost 4 bases at V and 5 bases at J; junction bases unmatched: 11. CDR3 loop: CASSQGEQGGTGELFF. CDR3 nucleotide sequence: TGCGCCAGCAGCCAGGGGGAGCAGGGTGGAACCGGGGAGCTGTTTTTT.

A single count supports this clone. The rearrangement links TRBV4-2 to TRBJ2-3; 8 bases match TRBD1. Per germline, CDR1 LGHNA and CDR2 YNFKEQ. There are 14 residues in the CDR3. J lost 2 bases, V lost 3 bases, and 1 base had no gene match. The CDR3 DNA sequence: TGTGCCAGCAGCCAGGGACAGGCCACAGATACGCAGTATTTT. It is translated as CASSQGQATDTQYF.

The chain employs TRBV5-6 and TRBJ2-4; D remains ambiguous. There are 16 residues in the CDR3. CDR1 is SGHDT and CDR2 is YYEEEE in the germline V gene. V was pared by 0 bases and J by 0 bases, with 10 bases between. This CDR3 is CASSLDSTLAKNIQYF. CDR3 DNA sequence: TGTGCCAGCAGCTTGGACAGTACTCTAGCCAAAAACATTCAGTACTTC.

V gene TRBV5-1 combines with J gene TRBJ2-3; D may be TRBD2 (5 bases). The CDR3 loop spans 16 amino acids. The V gene's germline CDR1 is SGHRS and CDR2 YFSETQ. V shed 0 bases and J shed 1 base, with 12 bases lying between them. CDR3 in amino acids: CASSLAGMGGTDTQYF. In DNA form, the CDR3 reads TGCGCCAGCAGCTTGGCCGGGATGGGAGGCACAGATACGCAGTATTTT.

This clone was picked up one time. This sequence joins TRBV3-1 (or the pseudogene TRBV3-2) and TRBJ2-7, with TRBD1 matching 8 bases. CDR3 length: 14 residues. Germline lookup yields CDR1 LGHDT and CDR2 YNNKEL (reference sequence). V lost 3 bases to trimming and J lost 4 bases; unmatched junction nucleotides: 5. As DNA, the CDR3 is TGTGCCAGCAGCCATACAGGGGGGTCTTACGAGCAGTACTTC. This gives the protein CASSHTGGSYEQYF.

The rearrangement links TRBV5-4 to TRBJ1-2; D not resolved. V lost 4 bases, J lost 6 bases, and 16 bases lay in between. The CDR3 consists of 14 residues. Germline values: CDR1 SGHNT, CDR2 YYREEE (reference sequence). This CDR3 is CASSIRREADGYTF. CDR3 in DNA: TGTGCCAGCAGCATACGTCGTGAAGCTGATGGCTACACCTTC.

In this sample, this clone is medium-sized. This chain joins TRBV7-2 and TRBJ1-5; tentatively, D is TRBD1 (5 bases). This CDR3 contains 13 residues. V was shortened by 5 bases and J by 5 bases, with 10 bases between the two germline ends. CDR1 is SGHTA, CDR2 FQGNSA, per germline. The CDR3 sequence: CASSRGGDQPQHF. CDR3 bases: TGTGCCAGCAGCCGGGGGGGTGATCAGCCCCAGCATTTT.

The chain is built from TRBV19 and TRBJ2-7, with 7 bases lining up with TRBD2. Germline V gene data show CDR1 as LNHDA and CDR2 as SQIVND (reference sequence). This CDR3 spans 13 amino acids. The trim removed 3 bases at V and 3 bases at J, leaving 2 bases unmatched. CDR3 coding DNA: TGTGCCAGTAGTATTGGGGGGGGCTACGAGCAGTACTTC. Its protein is CASSIGGGYEQYF.

This chain uses TRBV6-1 with TRBJ1-3; D is ambiguous. Germline-derived CDR1 and CDR2 are MNHNS and SASEGT. V was pared by 1 base and J by 8 bases, with 12 bases between. The CDR3 has 14 residues. CDR3 sequence (DNA): TGTGCCAGCAGTGAAGTAAGGGCGACTGACACCATATATTTT. This codes for CASSEVRATDTIYF.

CDR3: CASSPADREVYGYTF. CDR3 sequence (DNA): TGTGCCAGCAGCCCAGCGGACAGGGAGGTCTATGGCTACACCTTC. The genes are TRBV5-6 and TRBJ1-2, with TRBD1 matching 8 bases. CDR3 length equals 15 residues. In germline, CDR1 is SGHDT, CDR2 YYEEEE. V gave up 4 bases and J gave up 4 bases; unmatched junction bases: 9.

The chain links TRBV6-2 or TRBV6-3 to TRBJ2-3, with 10 bases matching TRBD2. Trimming cost V 0 bases and J 1 base; bases outside gene matches: 10. Germline-derived CDR1 and CDR2 are MNHEY and SVGEGT. This CDR3 region has 19 residues. CDR3 sequence (DNA): TGTGCCAGCAGTTACTCGGCCCTAGCGGGGGCCGGGGGCACAGATACGCAGTATTTT. Its translation is CASSYSALAGAGGTDTQYF.